The text below deals with one T cell receptor beta chain. This clonotype was seen at least ten times. Its antigen is currently not known. No quality values exist for individual bases; no much larger clone is one base distant. The record originates from a study of response to subunit inactivated influenza vaccine (dated by TCRdb to 2016 to 2019). About the study as a whole: The study used deep quantitative T cell receptor repertoire profiling to track responses to a trivalent subunit inactivated influenza vaccine.

As encoded in the germline V gene, CDR1 is SGHRS while CDR2 is YFSETQ. The CDR3 runs 17 amino acids, cysteine and phenylalanine included. Only the CDR3 part of the read is kept: 51 bases, read in frame from the first base. V is clipped by 7 bases and J by 3 bases, and the sequence between their germline boundaries is 23 bases long. Libraries came from RT-PCR. These reads were obtained on an Illumina HiSeq 2500. TCRdb cleaned the public reads at Q25 with fastp, built clones with MiXCR and kept in-frame beta chains. Entries that share a CDR3 protein sequence are merged under the most common genes and DNA. The sample profile shows hundreds of thousands of distinct CDR3 sequences; about 10% of them were found once. The top ten clones comprise roughly 12% of the sample. The time point label corresponds to: approximately 47 days after influenza vaccine administration. General study outcomes and caveats: According to the authors, only a limited number of new T cells may be recruited by each seasonal influenza vaccination.

This sample comprised PBMCs from blood, obtained roughly 46 days after vaccination. The V and J genes are TRBV5-1 and TRBJ2-1, with a tentative D gene TRBD1 over 5 matching bases. The clonotype was recovered from a man in his fifties or sixties who received an inactivated influenza vaccine. Donor details come from another sample of the same person, matched by shared clones. CDR3 sequence: CASAPEVLGANYNEQFF. The bases are TGCGCCAGCGCCCCAGAGGTATTAGGGGCGAACTACAATGAGCAGTTCTTC.